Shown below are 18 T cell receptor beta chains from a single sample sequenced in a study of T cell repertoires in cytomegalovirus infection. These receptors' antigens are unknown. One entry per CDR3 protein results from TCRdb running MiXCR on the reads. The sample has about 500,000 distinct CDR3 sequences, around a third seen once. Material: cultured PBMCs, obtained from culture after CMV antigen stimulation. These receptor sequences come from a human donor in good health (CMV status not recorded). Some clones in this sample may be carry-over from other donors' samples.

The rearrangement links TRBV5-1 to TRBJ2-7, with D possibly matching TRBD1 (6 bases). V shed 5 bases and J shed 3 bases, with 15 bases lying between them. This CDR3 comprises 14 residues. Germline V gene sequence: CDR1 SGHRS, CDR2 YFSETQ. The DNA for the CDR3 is TGCGCCAGCAGTTCAGCGACAGGAAACTACGAGCAGTACTTC. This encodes CASSSATGNYEQYF.

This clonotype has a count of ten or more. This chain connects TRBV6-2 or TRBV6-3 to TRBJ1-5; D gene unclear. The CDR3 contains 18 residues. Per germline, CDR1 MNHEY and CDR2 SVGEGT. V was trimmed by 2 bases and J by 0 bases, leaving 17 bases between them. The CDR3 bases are TGTGCCAGCAGTTACCCACCGACACCGCCTTATAGCAATCAGCCCCAGCATTTT. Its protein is CASSYPPTPPYSNQPQHF.

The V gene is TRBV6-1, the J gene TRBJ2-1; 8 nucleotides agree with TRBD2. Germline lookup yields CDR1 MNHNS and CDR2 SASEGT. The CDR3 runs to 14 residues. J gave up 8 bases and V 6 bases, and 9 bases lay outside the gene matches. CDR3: CASRQSGRGDEQFF. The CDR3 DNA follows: TGTGCCAGCAGACAAAGCGGGAGAGGTGATGAGCAGTTCTTC.

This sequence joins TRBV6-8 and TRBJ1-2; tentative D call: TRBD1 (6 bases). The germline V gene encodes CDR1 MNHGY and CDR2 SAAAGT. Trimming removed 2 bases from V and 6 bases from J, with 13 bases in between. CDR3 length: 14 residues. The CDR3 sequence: CASSYQGCSDGYTF. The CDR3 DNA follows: TGTGCCAGCAGTTACCAGGGGTGCTCAGATGGCTACACCTTC.

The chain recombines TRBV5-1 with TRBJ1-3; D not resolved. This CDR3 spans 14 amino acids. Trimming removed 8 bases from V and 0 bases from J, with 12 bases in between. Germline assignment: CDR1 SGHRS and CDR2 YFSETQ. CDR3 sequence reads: CASSTTFSGNTIYF. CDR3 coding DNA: TGCGCCAGTTCTACTACATTCTCTGGAAACACCATATATTTT.

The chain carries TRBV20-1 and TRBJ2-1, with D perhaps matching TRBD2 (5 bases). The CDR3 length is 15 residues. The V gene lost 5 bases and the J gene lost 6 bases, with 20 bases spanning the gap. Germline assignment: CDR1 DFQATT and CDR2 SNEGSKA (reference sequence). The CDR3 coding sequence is TGCAGTGCTTTTGGCCGGGATCTGCCCTCCAATGAGCAGTTCTTC. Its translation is CSAFGRDLPSNEQFF.

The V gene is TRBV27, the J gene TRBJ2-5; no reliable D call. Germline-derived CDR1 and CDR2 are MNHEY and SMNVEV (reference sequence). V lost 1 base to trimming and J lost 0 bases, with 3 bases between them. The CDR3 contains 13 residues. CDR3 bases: TGTGCCAGCAGTTTATACAACCAAGAGACCCAGTACTTC. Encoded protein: CASSLYNQETQYF.

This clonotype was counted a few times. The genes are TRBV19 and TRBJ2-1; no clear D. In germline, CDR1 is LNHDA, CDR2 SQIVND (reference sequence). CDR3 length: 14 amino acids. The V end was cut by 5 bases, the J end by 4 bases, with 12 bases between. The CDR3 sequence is CASSPYSTYNEQFF. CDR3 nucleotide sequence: TGTGCCAGTAGTCCATACTCGACATACAATGAGCAGTTCTTC. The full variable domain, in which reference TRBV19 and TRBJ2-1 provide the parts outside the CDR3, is DGGITQSPKYLFRKEGQNVTLSCEQNLNHDAMYWYRQDPGQGLRLIYYSQIVNDFQKGDIAEGYSVSREKKESFPLTVTSAQKNPTAFYLCASSPYSTYNEQFFGPGTRLTVL.

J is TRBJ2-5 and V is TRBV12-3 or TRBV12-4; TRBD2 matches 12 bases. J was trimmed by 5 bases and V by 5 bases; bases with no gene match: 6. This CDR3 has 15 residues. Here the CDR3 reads CASSPIGLAGETQYF. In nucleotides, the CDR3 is TGTGCCAGCAGTCCGATCGGACTAGCGGGGGAGACCCAGTACTTC.

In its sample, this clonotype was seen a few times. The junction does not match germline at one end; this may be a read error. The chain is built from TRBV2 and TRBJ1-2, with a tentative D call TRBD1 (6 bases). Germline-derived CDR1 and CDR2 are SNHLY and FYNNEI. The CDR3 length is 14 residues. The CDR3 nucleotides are TGTGCCAGCAGGGAAGGTGGGGCAGGGGATGGCTACACCTTC. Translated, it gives CASREGGAGDGYTF.

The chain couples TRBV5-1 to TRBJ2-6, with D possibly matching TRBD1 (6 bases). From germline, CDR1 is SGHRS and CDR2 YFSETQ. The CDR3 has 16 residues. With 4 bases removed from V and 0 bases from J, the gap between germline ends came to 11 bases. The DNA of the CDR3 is TGCGCCAGCAGCCTGGGACACAACTCTGGGGCCAACGTCCTGACTTTC. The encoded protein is CASSLGHNSGANVLTF. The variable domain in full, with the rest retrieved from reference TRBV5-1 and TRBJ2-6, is KAGVTQTPRYLIKTRGQQVTLSCSPISGHRSVSWYQQTPGQGLQFLFEYFSETQRNKGNFPGRFSGRQFSNSRSEMNVSTLELGDSALYLCASSLGHNSGANVLTFGAGSRLTVL.

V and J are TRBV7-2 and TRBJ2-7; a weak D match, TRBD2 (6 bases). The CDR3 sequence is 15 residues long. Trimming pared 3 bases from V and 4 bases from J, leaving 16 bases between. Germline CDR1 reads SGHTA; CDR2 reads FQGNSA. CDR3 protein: CASSLGGIIGYEQYF. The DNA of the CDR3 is TGTGCCAGCAGCTTGGGCGGGATTATCGGGTACGAGCAGTACTTC. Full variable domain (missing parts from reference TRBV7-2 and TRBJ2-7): GAGVSQSPSNKVTEKGKDVELRCDPISGHTALYWYRQSLGQGLEFLIYFQGNSAPDKSGLPSDRFSAERTGGSVSTLTIQRTQQEDSAVYLCASSLGGIIGYEQYFGPGTRLTVT.

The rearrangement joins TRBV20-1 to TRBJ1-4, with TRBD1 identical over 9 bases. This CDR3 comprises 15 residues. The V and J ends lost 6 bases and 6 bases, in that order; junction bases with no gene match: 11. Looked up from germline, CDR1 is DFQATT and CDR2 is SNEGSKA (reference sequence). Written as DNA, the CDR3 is TGCAGTGCCCAGAGCATGGGACAGGGAGATGAAAAACTGTTTTTT. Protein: CSAQSMGQGDEKLFF.

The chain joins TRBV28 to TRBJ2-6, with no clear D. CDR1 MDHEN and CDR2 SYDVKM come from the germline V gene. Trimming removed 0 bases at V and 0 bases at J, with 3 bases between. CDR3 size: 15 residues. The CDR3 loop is CASSLWGSGANVLTF. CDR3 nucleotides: TGTGCCAGCAGTTTATGGGGCTCTGGGGCCAACGTCCTGACTTTC.

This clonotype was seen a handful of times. The CDR3 here is CASSLFGTPHEQYF. Written as DNA, the CDR3 is TGTGCCAGCAGCTTATTCGGGACACCCCACGAGCAGTACTTC. The chain uses TRBV11-2 and TRBJ2-7; possibly TRBD1 for D (6 bases). Trimming shortened V by 2 bases and J by 5 bases, and 13 bases separated the two germline ends. CDR1 is SGHAT and CDR2 is FQNNGV in the germline V gene. The CDR3 runs 14 residues.

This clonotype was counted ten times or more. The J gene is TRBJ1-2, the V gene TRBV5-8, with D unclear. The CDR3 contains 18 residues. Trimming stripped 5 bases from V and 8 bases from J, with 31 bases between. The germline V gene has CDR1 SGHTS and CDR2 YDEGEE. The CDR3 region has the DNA TGTGCCAGCAGAAAACTGATCCTGGCGGGAGCTACTGGTGGGGGCTACACCTTC. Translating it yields CASRKLILAGATGGGYTF.

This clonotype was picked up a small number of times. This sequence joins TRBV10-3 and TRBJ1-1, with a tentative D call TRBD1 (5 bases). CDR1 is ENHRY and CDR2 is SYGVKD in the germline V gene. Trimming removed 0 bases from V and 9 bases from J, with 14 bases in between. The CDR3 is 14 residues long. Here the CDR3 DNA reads TGTGCCATCAGTGAGTCCGGGGGGGAGAGGAAAGCTTTCTTT. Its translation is CAISESGGERKAFF.

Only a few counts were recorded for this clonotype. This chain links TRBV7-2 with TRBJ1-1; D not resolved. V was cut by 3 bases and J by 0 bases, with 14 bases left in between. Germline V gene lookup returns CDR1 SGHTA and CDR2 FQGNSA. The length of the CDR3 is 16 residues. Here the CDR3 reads CASSLLQLSMNTEAFF. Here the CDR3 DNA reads TGTGCCAGCAGCTTGCTTCAGCTGTCAATGAACACTGAAGCTTTCTTT.